The source of this TCR beta chain is a study of cytomegalovirus exposure and HLA in healthy donors. Study observations and caveats: In a later analysis, productive TCRs from donors in an Asian-associated ancestry cluster reportedly carried fewer N-insertions than the cohort mean. TCR beta sequences reportedly predicted most subjects' HLA-A and HLA-B alleles accurately.

With respect to this clone: Its antigen is not known.

The PCR employed 60 Vbeta primers together with 13 Jbeta primers. Generated by immunoSEQ multiplex PCR, the TCRdb table keeps only in-frame clones and is missing some. The sample has 95,000 to 150,000 clones, over 65% seen once; the top ten hold roughly 2.5%. The CDR3 covers 15 residues. The V and J ends lost 5 bases and 6 bases, in that order; junction bases with no gene match: 8. Germline V gene data show CDR1 as MNHEY and CDR2 as SMNVEV (reference sequence). This chain joins TRBV27 and TRBJ1-5; 9 positions agree with TRBD1. The sequence came from a woman between 35 and 50 years old in good health and CMV-seropositive. Sequences were obtained from PBMCs. CDR3 bases: TGTGCCAGCAGTACCGGGACAGGGAATCGTCAGCCCCAGCATTTT. Its protein is CASSTGTGNRQPQHF.